The TCR beta chain described here comes from a study of OX40 agonist ivuxolimab in advanced cancers. There are 15 residues in the CDR3. Between the trimmed V and J ends, which lost 3 bases and 3 bases, there was a span of 12 bases. The germline V gene encodes CDR1 LNHDA and CDR2 SQIVND (reference sequence). Sequencing used immunoSEQ multiplex PCR; TCRdb keeps in-frame clones, though not all of them. The repertoire holds more than 75,000 clones, with approximately 89% as singletons. The sequence was obtained from an adult with an advanced solid tumor such as melanoma, head and neck, liver or kidney cancer. J is TRBJ1-3 and V is TRBV19, with D unclear. Sequences were derived from CD4+ or CD8+ T cells sorted from blood, sampled in a trial of the OX40 agonist ivuxolimab. The CDR3 nucleotides are TGTGCCAGTAGTATCCTACAGCGGGGTGGAAACACCATATATTTT. Translated: CASSILQRGGNTIYF.